These 4 T cell receptor beta chains originate from one sample sequenced in a study of blood T cell repertoires in COVID-19. The assay was immunoSEQ multiplex PCR, and TCRdb's table has in-frame clones only and misses some. The sample has 400,000 to 500,000 clones, more than 70% seen once; the top ten hold approximately 1.5%. Source material: PBMCs or T cells enriched from blood (not recorded which). The source is a young woman who had been exposed to COVID-19.

V gene TRBV3-1 (or the pseudogene TRBV3-2) combines with J gene TRBJ1-6; D is undetermined. Germline V gene data show CDR1 as LGHDT and CDR2 as YNNKEL (reference sequence). V was trimmed by 5 bases and J by 8 bases, leaving 10 bases between them. CDR3 length: 13 residues. CDR3 sequence (DNA): TGTGCCAGCAGCAGCACCCCCTATTCACCCCTCCACTTT. Translation: CASSSTPYSPLHF.

V is TRBV27 and J is TRBJ2-1, with no clear D. The CDR3 runs to 15 residues. The germline CDR1 and CDR2 sequences are MNHEY and SMNVEV (reference sequence). The V gene lost 6 bases and the J gene lost 0 bases, with 12 bases spanning the gap. Here the CDR3 reads CASRLGRSSYNEQFF. In DNA form, the CDR3 reads TGTGCCAGCAGACTCGGTAGGAGCTCCTACAATGAGCAGTTCTTC.

The chain uses TRBV7-8 and TRBJ2-7, with TRBD1 matching 9 bases. This CDR3 is built from 15 residues. The germline V gene has CDR1 SGHVS and CDR2 FQNEAQ. V shed 5 bases, J shed 4 bases, and the junction held 9 bases outside the gene matches. The CDR3 sequence is CASSAKGTGSYEQYF. As DNA, the CDR3 is TGTGCCAGCAGCGCCAAAGGGACAGGGTCATACGAGCAGTACTTC.

As DNA, the CDR3 is TGCGCCAGCAGCCAATTCCAGGGTGCCCTCTACGAGCAGTACTTC. It translates to CASSQFQGALYEQYF. The chain couples TRBV4-1 to TRBJ2-7; possibly TRBD1 for D (5 bases). V gave up 2 bases and J gave up 3 bases, with 14 bases separating them. This CDR3 comprises 15 residues. The germline V gene has CDR1 MGHRA and CDR2 YSYEKL.